This section outlines one T cell receptor beta chain sequence together with its context. The sample comes from a study of cytomegalovirus exposure and HLA in healthy donors. The PCR contained 60 Vbeta and 13 Jbeta primers. Generated by immunoSEQ multiplex PCR, the TCRdb table keeps only in-frame clones and is missing some. This table has roughly 80,000 clones, around 80% appearing once. Germline CDR1 is SGHNT and CDR2 is YENEEA. This CDR3 contains 14 residues. The ends lost 1 base at V and 4 bases at J; junction bases unmatched: 3. Although they were nominally healthy when sampled, donors likely had unrecorded immune exposures.

The chain carries TRBV11-3 and TRBJ2-5; 7 positions match TRBD2. The sequenced sample consisted of PBMCs. The receptor's source is a male donor in good health and CMV-seropositive. The CDR3 coding sequence is TGTGCCAGCAGCTTAGCGGGAGGAGGAGAGACCCAGTACTTC. Translated: CASSLAGGGETQYF.